Given below is one T cell receptor (beta chain) in context. The target antigen is unknown. The PCR had 60 Vbeta and 13 Jbeta primers. Data came from immunoSEQ multiplex PCR; TCRdb stores just in-frame clones and leaves some out. The table lists 140,000 to 150,000 clones, 88% of them singletons. Trimming cost V 6 bases and J 1 base, with 9 bases left between them. Germline CDR1 MNHEY, CDR2 SVGAGI. The CDR3 extends over 14 amino acids. The data were taken from a study of cytomegalovirus exposure and HLA in healthy donors. Findings and caveats of the study: In an earlier analysis, most TCR beta V segments were productive about 87% or about 30% of the time. Later analysis identified some 16,000 TCR beta sequences associated with HLA alleles, using a false discovery rate threshold of 0.05.

The chain links TRBV6-5 to TRBJ2-2, with D maybe TRBD1 (6 bases). Material: PBMCs. This TCR was recovered from a woman between 40 and 50 years old in good health and CMV-seronegative. The CDR3 nucleotides read TGTGCCAGCAGGGAACAGGGGAACACCGGGGAGCTGTTTTTT. Protein: CASREQGNTGELFF.